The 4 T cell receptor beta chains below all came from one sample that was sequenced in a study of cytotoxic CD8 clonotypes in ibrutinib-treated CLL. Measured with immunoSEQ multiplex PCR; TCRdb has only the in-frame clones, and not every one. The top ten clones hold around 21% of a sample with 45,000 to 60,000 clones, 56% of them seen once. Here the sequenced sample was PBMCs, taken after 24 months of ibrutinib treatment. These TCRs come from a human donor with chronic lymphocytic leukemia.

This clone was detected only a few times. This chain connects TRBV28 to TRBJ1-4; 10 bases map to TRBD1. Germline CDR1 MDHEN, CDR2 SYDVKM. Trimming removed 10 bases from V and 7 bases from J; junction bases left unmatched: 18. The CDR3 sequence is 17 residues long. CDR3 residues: CATSKRDRGRRGEKLFF. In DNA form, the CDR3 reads TGTGCCACTTCTAAACGAGACAGGGGGCGAAGGGGTGAAAAACTGTTTTTT.

CDR3 bases: TGTGCCAGCAACCAACCGGGACAGGGAGACAATGAGCAGTTCTTC. Translating it yields CASNQPGQGDNEQFF. This rearrangement joins TRBV7-6 to TRBJ2-1; 9 bases line up with TRBD1. The germline V gene encodes CDR1 SGHVS and CDR2 FNYEAQ. The CDR3 spans 15 residues. V trimming: 7 bases; J trimming: 5 bases; junction bases outside the gene matches: 9.

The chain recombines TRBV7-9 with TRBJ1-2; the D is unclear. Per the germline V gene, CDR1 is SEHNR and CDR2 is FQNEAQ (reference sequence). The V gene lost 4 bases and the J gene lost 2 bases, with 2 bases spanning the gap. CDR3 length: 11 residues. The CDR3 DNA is TGTGCCAGCAGCTCAAACTATGGCTACACCTTC. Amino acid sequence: CASSSNYGYTF.

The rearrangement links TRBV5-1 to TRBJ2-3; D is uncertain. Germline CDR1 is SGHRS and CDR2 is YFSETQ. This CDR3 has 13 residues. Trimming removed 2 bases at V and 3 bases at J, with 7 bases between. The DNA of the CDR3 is TGCGCCAGCAGCTTCCCAGGTACAGATACGCAGTATTTT. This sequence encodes CASSFPGTDTQYF.